Presented here are 22 T cell receptor beta chains from one specimen sequenced in a study of T cell responses to AZD1222 COVID-19 vaccine. Some clones are missing from TCRdb's copy, which holds only in-frame ones; the method was immunoSEQ multiplex PCR. The table lists just under 90,000 clones, about 89% of them singletons. Specimen: peripheral blood, collected 28 days after the second AZD1222 dose. The origin of the receptors is an adult who received the AZD1222 COVID-19 vaccine.

This chain links TRBV6-1 with TRBJ1-5, with D tentatively TRBD1 (5 bases). CDR1 MNHNS and CDR2 SASEGT come from the germline V gene. CDR3 length equals 15 residues. Trimming stripped 6 bases from V and 6 bases from J, with 18 bases between. The DNA for the CDR3 is TGTGCCAGCAGCTCCCGGCCGACAGAGGGTCAGCCCCAGCATTTT. Amino acids: CASSSRPTEGQPQHF.

This rearrangement joins TRBV28 to TRBJ2-7; 7 bases map to TRBD1. CDR3 length: 14 residues. With 6 bases clipped from V and 7 bases from J, the junction kept 12 bases outside the gene matches. Germline-derived CDR1 and CDR2 are MDHEN and SYDVKM. The CDR3 nucleotides are TGTGCCAGCAGCGACAGGGTACGTGGATGGGAGCAGTACTTC. Amino acids: CASSDRVRGWEQYF.

The rearrangement links TRBV5-1 to TRBJ1-2; 9 bases match TRBD1. CDR1 and CDR2 from the germline V gene are SGHRS and YFSETQ. J was trimmed by 8 bases and V by 4 bases; bases with no gene match: 6. This CDR3 is 13 amino acids long. Written as DNA, the CDR3 is TGCGCCAGCAGCCCTACAGGGGGCGGGGGCTACACCTTC. Translated, it gives CASSPTGGGGYTF.

J is TRBJ2-1 and V is TRBV27; TRBD1 matches at 8 bases. The CDR3 is made up of 14 amino acids. Trimming removed 4 bases from V and 7 bases from J; junction bases left unmatched: 6. Germline V CDR1 and CDR2: MNHEY, SMNVEV (reference sequence). The chain's CDR3 is CASSYQGARNEQFF. CDR3 nucleotide sequence: TGTGCCAGCAGTTATCAGGGGGCGCGGAATGAGCAGTTCTTC.

The chain recombines TRBV19 with TRBJ2-7; D is possibly TRBD1 (6 bases). Germline assignment: CDR1 LNHDA and CDR2 SQIVND (reference sequence). Trimming took off 6 bases at V and 3 bases at J, with 18 bases between the two ends. The CDR3 is 15 residues long. The CDR3, as DNA: TGTGCCAGTAGCCCAACCGGGACAATCGGCTACGAGCAGTACTTC. Translation: CASSPTGTIGYEQYF.

V usage is TRBV10-3 and J usage is TRBJ2-3, with 12 bases aligning to TRBD2. Germline V lookup: CDR1 ENHRY, CDR2 SYGVKD. CDR3 length: 16 amino acids. V lost 6 bases and J lost 0; bases outside the gene matches: 4. CDR3 bases: TGTGCCATCAGCCCCGGACTAGCGGGGAGCACAGATACGCAGTATTTT. It specifies CAISPGLAGSTDTQYF.

V and J are TRBV12-2 and TRBJ1-5; the listed D gene, TRBD1, was not tested against the DNA. TRBV12-2 is flagged as a pseudogene. This CDR3 is built from 16 residues. The CDR3 sequence: CASRSGGQPRHQPQHF. The CDR3 nucleotides are TGTGCAAGTCGCTCTGGGGGACAGCCAAGGCATCAGCCCCAGCATTTT.

The V call is TRBV2, the J call TRBJ1-4, with 9 bases fitting TRBD1. The CDR3 runs to 18 residues. Germline CDR1 SNHLY, CDR2 FYNNEI. V lost 2 bases and J lost 5; bases outside the gene matches: 12. The CDR3 DNA is TGTGCCAGCAGTGAATTGATGGGACAGGGAATGGTAAATGAAAAACTGTTTTTT. Residues: CASSELMGQGMVNEKLFF.

In nucleotides, the CDR3 is TGTGCCAGCAGTCTCCGGGACAGGGTTTTTCCAGATACGCAGTATTTT. This sequence encodes CASSLRDRVFPDTQYF. The chain links TRBV28 to TRBJ2-3, with 9 bases identical to TRBD1. This CDR3 is 16 amino acids long. The V segment lost 5 bases and the J segment 4 bases; nucleotides outside the gene matches: 10. Per germline, CDR1 MDHEN and CDR2 SYDVKM. The variable domain in full, completed from reference TRBV28 and TRBJ2-3, reads DVKVTQSSRYLVKRTGEKVFLECVQDMDHENMFWYRQDPGLGLRLIYFSYDVKMKEKGDIPEGYSVSREKKERFSLILESASTNQTSMYLCASSLRDRVFPDTQYFGPGTRLTVL.

V usage is TRBV29-1 and J usage is TRBJ1-1; tentatively, D is TRBD1 (6 bases). Trimming shortened V by 1 base and J by 1 base, and 19 bases separated the two germline ends. The CDR3 is made up of 17 amino acids. The germline V gene encodes CDR1 SQVTM and CDR2 ANQGSEA. Here the CDR3 reads CSVEAMKQGPRNTEAFF. The DNA for the CDR3 is TGCAGCGTTGAAGCCATGAAACAGGGCCCAAGGAACACTGAAGCTTTCTTT.

The V and J genes are TRBV5-8 and TRBJ1-2, with 7 bases aligning to TRBD1. The V and J ends lost 0 bases and 7 bases, in that order; junction bases with no gene match: 12. Germline CDR1 is SGHTS and CDR2 is YDEGEE. The CDR3 contains 16 residues. CDR3 nucleotides: TGTGCCAGCAGCTTGGAACAGGGGATTTACACAAGTGGCTACACCTTC. Its translation is CASSLEQGIYTSGYTF.

This clone appeared a few times. The chain has TRBV7-2 and TRBJ1-3, with D unclear. The V and J ends lost 5 bases and 4 bases respectively, with 9 bases between them. CDR1 is SGHTA and CDR2 is FQGNSA in the germline V gene. This CDR3 is 13 amino acids long. The DNA for the CDR3 is TGTGCCAGCAGCCTAGGACTGGGAAACACCATATATTTT. Translated: CASSLGLGNTIYF. Combining the CDR3 with reference TRBV7-2 and TRBJ1-3 gives the whole variable domain GAGVSQSPSNKVTEKGKDVELRCDPISGHTALYWYRQSLGQGLEFLIYFQGNSAPDKSGLPSDRFSAERTGGSVSTLTIQRTQQEDSAVYLCASSLGLGNTIYFGEGSWLTVV.

This clone showed up just once. The genes are TRBV30 and TRBJ1-5, with unresolved D. The CDR3 is made up of 16 amino acids. The germline CDR1 and CDR2 sequences are GTSNPN and SVGIG (reference sequence). The V and J ends lost 1 base and 2 bases respectively, with 15 bases between them. This CDR3 reads CAWSGNVVKGNQPQHF. CDR3 in DNA: TGTGCCTGGAGTGGGAATGTAGTTAAGGGCAATCAGCCCCAGCATTTT.

V is TRBV11-2 and J is TRBJ2-2; D might be TRBD1 (5 bases). The V end lost 6 bases, the J end lost 4 bases, and 12 bases lay between the germline ends. Looked up from germline, CDR1 is SGHAT and CDR2 is FQNNGV. This CDR3 has 14 residues. CDR3 DNA sequence: TGTGCCAGCAGGACAGTCCGCGGCACCGGGGAGCTGTTTTTT. It encodes CASRTVRGTGELFF.

The rearrangement links TRBV27 to TRBJ1-2; no clear D gene. With 3 bases removed from V and 7 bases from J, the gap between germline ends came to 18 bases. Germline loops: CDR1 MNHEY, CDR2 SMNVEV (reference sequence). There are 15 residues in the CDR3. The CDR3 reads CASSLIGSILGGYTF. The CDR3, as DNA: TGTGCCAGCAGTTTGATCGGAAGCATACTCGGTGGCTACACCTTC.

The chain joins TRBV20-1 to TRBJ1-1; D is perhaps TRBD1 (6 bases). Trimming took off 5 bases at V and 6 bases at J, with 10 bases between the two ends. The germline V gene encodes CDR1 DFQATT and CDR2 SNEGSKA (reference sequence). The CDR3 length is 11 residues. The CDR3 coding sequence is TGCAGTGCTTTACAGGGCTCTGAAGCTTTCTTT. Residues: CSALQGSEAFF.

The rearrangement links TRBV5-4 to TRBJ2-1, with 8 positions matching TRBD1. This CDR3 comprises 15 residues. With 1 base clipped from V and 4 bases from J, the junction kept 4 bases outside the gene matches. Germline lookup yields CDR1 SGHNT and CDR2 YYREEE (reference sequence). The CDR3 sequence is CASSLRQGTYNEQFF. Here the CDR3 DNA reads TGTGCCAGCAGCTTGCGACAGGGGACTTACAATGAGCAGTTCTTC.

This chain uses TRBV28 with TRBJ2-5; 8 bases are a match to TRBD2. Losses at the gene ends were 1 base for V and 4 bases for J; bases not matched to a gene: 5. CDR3 length equals 15 residues. Germline-derived CDR1 and CDR2 are MDHEN and SYDVKM. The chain's CDR3 is CASSLSGGQRETQYF. Written as DNA, the CDR3 is TGTGCCAGCAGTTTATCGGGGGGGCAAAGAGAGACCCAGTACTTC. Supplemented by reference TRBV28 and TRBJ2-5, the full variable domain reads DVKVTQSSRYLVKRTGEKVFLECVQDMDHENMFWYRQDPGLGLRLIYFSYDVKMKEKGDIPEGYSVSREKKERFSLILESASTNQTSMYLCASSLSGGQRETQYFGPGTRLLVL.

The chain couples TRBV4-3 to TRBJ1-1; 7 bases fit TRBD1. This CDR3 spans 16 amino acids. Losses at the gene ends were 0 bases for V and 6 bases for J; bases not matched to a gene: 10. Germline CDR1 reads LGHNA; CDR2 reads YSLEER. The DNA of the CDR3 is TGCGCCAGCAGCCAAGACTCCTCGACAGGGAGCCCTGAAGCTTTCTTT. As protein: CASSQDSSTGSPEAFF.

The chain employs TRBV4-2 and TRBJ1-2, with D unresolved. V was cut by 1 base and J by 4 bases, with 4 bases left in between. The germline V gene has CDR1 LGHNA and CDR2 YNFKEQ. This CDR3 is built from 12 residues. Written as DNA, the CDR3 is TGTGCCAGCAGCCAAGCCTCCTATGGCTACACCTTC. Translated, it gives CASSQASYGYTF.

As for this clone: A read error may produce the germline difference seen at one junction end. J is TRBJ2-3 and V is TRBV7-7; D perhaps matches TRBD1 (5 bases). CDR3 length: 15 amino acids. CDR1 is SSHAT, CDR2 FNYEAQ, per germline (reference sequence). In DNA form, the CDR3 reads TGTGCTAGCAGCTTGGGTGACAGATGGCCAGATACGCAGTATTTT. Translating gives CASSLGDRWPDTQYF.

Here the CDR3 reads CASSKGTATYEQYF. The CDR3 nucleotides read TGTGCCAGCAGCAAAGGGACAGCTACCTACGAGCAGTACTTC. V is TRBV7-8 and J is TRBJ2-7; TRBD1 agrees at 7 bases. Looked up from germline, CDR1 is SGHVS and CDR2 is FQNEAQ. V shed 5 bases and J 2 bases; nucleotides not matched to a gene: 6. The CDR3 runs 14 residues.